The 26 T cell receptor beta chains below come from one sample, sequenced in a study of blood T cell repertoires in COVID-19. Using immunoSEQ multiplex PCR, the repertoire was profiled, and TCRdb retains in-frame clones only, with some absent. This repertoire shows about 74,000 clones, around 87% found once; its top ten account for approximately 28%. The sample comprised peripheral blood. These receptors all stem from a woman of 80 years or more with active or convalescent COVID-19.

The rearrangement joins TRBV10-3 to TRBJ1-2; TRBD1 matches 10 bases. V gave up 11 bases and J gave up 5 bases; unmatched junction bases: 8. CDR1 ENHRY and CDR2 SYGVKD come from the germline V gene. CDR3 size: 13 residues. The DNA of the CDR3 is TGTGCCGCCGCCGGGACAGGGGTGTATGGCTACACCTTC. Its protein product is CAAAGTGVYGYTF.

The chain links TRBV6-1 to TRBJ1-5, with TRBD1 matching over 7 bases. This CDR3 comprises 13 residues. The germline V gene has CDR1 MNHNS and CDR2 SASEGT. With 3 bases clipped from V and 7 bases from J, the junction kept 3 bases outside the gene matches. The CDR3, as DNA: TGTGCCAGCAGTGATACAGGGGAGCAGCCCCAGCATTTT. As protein: CASSDTGEQPQHF.

This CDR3 reads CASRLNREMNTEAFF. CDR3 nucleotides: TGTGCCAGCAGGCTTAACAGGGAGATGAACACTGAAGCTTTCTTT. The gene calls are TRBV6-5 and TRBJ1-1, with D possibly matching TRBD1 (6 bases). Germline V gene lookup returns CDR1 MNHEY and CDR2 SVGAGI. The CDR3 loop spans 15 amino acids. The V end lost 6 bases, the J end lost 0 bases, and 14 bases lay between the germline ends.

The chain is built from TRBV6-5 and TRBJ2-5; D is unclear. CDR1 MNHEY and CDR2 SVGAGI come from the germline V gene. V lost 0 bases, J lost 1 base, and 6 bases lay in between. The CDR3 totals 14 residues. The CDR3 nucleotides are TGTGCCAGCAGTTACTCCCCCTCCCAAGAGACCCAGTACTTC. This gives the protein CASSYSPSQETQYF.

V usage is TRBV4-2 and J usage is TRBJ1-6; D is perhaps TRBD1 (6 bases). The CDR3 is 16 amino acids. CDR1 and CDR2 from the germline V gene are LGHNA and YNFKEQ. Trimming removed 2 bases at V and 0 bases at J, with 8 bases between. CDR3 amino acids: CASSQTGSSYNSPLHF. The CDR3 DNA is TGTGCCAGCAGCCAAACAGGGAGCTCCTATAATTCACCCCTCCACTTT.

The chain carries TRBV7-2 and TRBJ1-4, with D possibly TRBD1 on 6 matching bases. V lost 1 base to trimming and J lost 6 bases, with 12 bases between them. The CDR3 consists of 15 residues. CDR1 is SGHTA and CDR2 is FQGNSA in the germline V gene. CDR3 sequence (DNA): TGTGCCAGCAGCTTAGTTCAGGGGAGGGATGAAAAACTGTTTTTT. As protein: CASSLVQGRDEKLFF.

The chain couples TRBV5-6 to TRBJ1-4; tentatively, D is TRBD1 (5 bases). V dropped 3 bases and J dropped 5 bases, with 11 bases sitting between them. The CDR3 runs to 14 residues. Looked up from germline, CDR1 is SGHDT and CDR2 is YYEEEE. Here the CDR3 reads CASSSSGGNEKLFF. The CDR3 DNA reads TGTGCCAGCAGCTCTTCCGGGGGGAATGAAAAACTGTTTTTT.

The CDR3 reads CASSLKGGQVLDTQYF. CDR3 nucleotide sequence: TGTGCCAGCAGCTTAAAGGGGGGGCAGGTCCTAGATACGCAGTATTTT. The chain joins TRBV7-2 to TRBJ2-3; TRBD2 might be the D (7 bases). This CDR3 spans 16 amino acids. From germline, CDR1 is SGHTA and CDR2 FQGNSA. Trimming pared 2 bases from V and 5 bases from J, leaving 17 bases between.

The chain is built from TRBV30 and TRBJ1-5, with D tentatively TRBD1 (6 bases). This CDR3 is 13 amino acids long. Between the trimmed V and J ends, which lost 5 bases and 2 bases, there was a span of 10 bases. Germline V gene lookup returns CDR1 GTSNPN and CDR2 SVGIG (reference sequence). CDR3 region: CAWQQGGNQPQHF. The CDR3 nucleotides read TGTGCCTGGCAACAGGGAGGCAATCAGCCCCAGCATTTT.

This chain joins TRBV9 and TRBJ2-1; a possible D gene is TRBD2 (5 bases). Germline V gene data show CDR1 as SGDLS and CDR2 as YYNGEE. V lost 2 bases and J lost 7, with 22 bases in between. The CDR3 has 17 amino acids. The CDR3 spells CASSVGGRENFQNEQFF. The CDR3 DNA sequence: TGTGCCAGCAGCGTTGGAGGAAGGGAGAATTTCCAGAATGAGCAGTTCTTC.

J is TRBJ1-3 and V is TRBV5-4; 10 bases line up with TRBD1. The V gene's germline CDR1 is SGHNT and CDR2 YYREEE (reference sequence). V lost 0 bases to trimming and J lost 4 bases; unmatched junction nucleotides: 4. The CDR3 covers 16 residues. The CDR3 protein is CASSLGQGATGNTIYF. The DNA for the CDR3 is TGTGCCAGCAGCTTGGGACAGGGGGCGACCGGAAACACCATATATTTT. The full variable domain, rest sourced from reference TRBV5-4 and TRBJ1-3, is ETGVTQSPTHLIKTRGQQVTLRCSSQSGHNTVSWYQQALGQGPQFIFQYYREEENGRGNFPPRFSGLQFPNYSSELNVNALELDDSALYLCASSLGQGATGNTIYFGEGSWLTVV.

J is TRBJ2-7 and V is TRBV11-3; 8 bases are shared with TRBD2. This CDR3 has 15 amino acids. In germline, CDR1 is SGHNT, CDR2 YENEEA. After removal of 2 bases from V and 2 bases from J, the junction contained 5 bases not matched to a gene. In nucleotides, the CDR3 is TGTGCCAGCAGCTTATGGTCCGGGGGGGCCTACGAGCAGTACTTC. It specifies CASSLWSGGAYEQYF.

Points on this clone: The germline gene is not matched at one end of the junction; a read error may be the cause. This chain connects TRBV7-7 to TRBJ2-7; tentatively, D is TRBD1 (5 bases). CDR1 SSHAT and CDR2 FNYEAQ come from the germline V gene (reference sequence). The CDR3 sequence is 13 residues long. The CDR3 nucleotides read TGTGCTAGCAGCTTTACCAGGGATAGCGAGCAGTACTTC. This encodes CASSFTRDSEQYF.

The chain employs TRBV28 and TRBJ2-7; D is undetermined. Germline assignment: CDR1 MDHEN and CDR2 SYDVKM. The CDR3 is made up of 13 amino acids. V dropped 3 bases and J dropped 4 bases, with 10 bases sitting between them. The CDR3 region is CASSLGTSYEQYF. CDR3 nucleotides: TGTGCCAGCAGTTTGGGCACTTCTTACGAGCAGTACTTC.

This clone appeared a few times. V and J are TRBV9 and TRBJ1-1; D is undetermined. CDR3 size: 13 residues. The germline CDR1 and CDR2 sequences are SGDLS and YYNGEE. V lost 1 base to trimming and J lost 5 bases, with 9 bases between them. The CDR3 protein is CASSVLSETEAFF. CDR3 in DNA: TGTGCCAGCAGCGTACTCTCTGAGACTGAAGCTTTCTTT.

This chain connects TRBV12-3 or TRBV12-4 to TRBJ2-2; tentative D call: TRBD2 (5 bases). V was shortened by 6 bases and J by 5 bases, with 7 bases between the two germline ends. This CDR3 has 12 amino acids. CDR3 nucleotides: TGTGCCAGCAGCGGGGAGACCGGGGAGCTGTTTTTT. Protein product: CASSGETGELFF.

CDR3 region: CASSRGSGNTGELFF. The CDR3 DNA reads TGTGCCAGCAGCCGGGGGAGCGGGAACACCGGGGAGCTGTTTTTT. The J gene is TRBJ2-2, the V gene TRBV11-2; the D gene is possibly TRBD2 (6 bases). V was cut by 5 bases and J by 1 base, with 11 bases left in between. Germline V gene sequence: CDR1 SGHAT, CDR2 FQNNGV. The CDR3 consists of 15 residues.

The chain uses TRBV5-1 and TRBJ1-1; 7 nucleotides agree with TRBD1. The V gene's germline CDR1 is SGHRS and CDR2 YFSETQ. V shed 0 bases, J shed 2 bases, and the junction held 10 bases outside the gene matches. This CDR3 contains 17 residues. The CDR3 region is CASSLDRGRYVNTEAFF. In DNA, the CDR3 is TGCGCCAGCAGCTTGGACAGGGGTAGGTACGTTAACACTGAAGCTTTCTTT. Full variable domain (remainder filled in from reference TRBV5-1 and TRBJ1-1): KAGVTQTPRYLIKTRGQQVTLSCSPISGHRSVSWYQQTPGQGLQFLFEYFSETQRNKGNFPGRFSGRQFSNSRSEMNVSTLELGDSALYLCASSLDRGRYVNTEAFFGQGTRLTVV.

V gene TRBV2 combines with J gene TRBJ2-3, with 9 bases that match TRBD1. Trimming at V came to 6 bases and at J to 2 bases, leaving 9 bases not matched to a gene. Per the germline V gene, CDR1 is SNHLY and CDR2 is FYNNEI. The CDR3 extends over 16 amino acids. CDR3 bases: TGTGCCAGCAGGGCTACGGACAGGGGTTCCACAGATACGCAGTATTTT. Translation: CASRATDRGSTDTQYF.

This clone occurred once. The rearrangement joins TRBV2 to TRBJ1-5; 10 nucleotides align to TRBD1. From germline, CDR1 is SNHLY and CDR2 FYNNEI. This CDR3 spans 18 amino acids. The junction had 13 bases not matched to a gene; V was cut back by 8 bases and J by 0 bases. CDR3 region: CASGSGTGAHASNQPQHF. In nucleotides, the CDR3 is TGTGCCAGCGGGTCCGGGACAGGGGCGCATGCTAGCAATCAGCCCCAGCATTTT.

The rearrangement links TRBV3-1 (or the pseudogene TRBV3-2) to TRBJ1-1; 12 bases line up with TRBD1. Trimming cost V 4 bases and J 10 bases; bases outside gene matches: 10. The CDR3 loop spans 15 amino acids. In germline, CDR1 is LGHDT, CDR2 YNNKEL (reference sequence). For the CDR3, the DNA is TGTGCCAGCAGCCGGGGGACAGGGGGCAGTAGTGGAGCTTTCTTT. This sequence encodes CASSRGTGGSSGAFF.

The chain joins TRBV7-2 to TRBJ1-2, with D unclear. The CDR3 totals 13 residues. Trimming removed 4 bases at V and 7 bases at J, with 13 bases between. Germline CDR1 is SGHTA and CDR2 is FQGNSA. The CDR3 DNA follows: TGTGCCAGCAGCTGGACCCCGGGGAGTGGCTACACCTTC. This gives the protein CASSWTPGSGYTF.

The CDR3 sequence: CSENRGMNTEAFF. DNA for the CDR3: TGCAGCGAGAACAGGGGGATGAACACTGAAGCTTTCTTT. The chain uses TRBV29-1 and TRBJ1-1, with TRBD1 identical over 8 bases. The CDR3 runs 13 residues. CDR1 and CDR2 from the germline V gene are SQVTM and ANQGSEA. Germline trimming cut 7 bases from V and 0 bases from J; bases unmatched to any gene: 4.

This chain's CDR3 is CASSPRGNTEAFF. In nucleotides, the CDR3 is TGTGCCAGCAGCCCCAGGGGTAACACTGAAGCTTTCTTT. The chain employs TRBV5-8 and TRBJ1-1; D possibly corresponds to TRBD1 (6 bases). There are 13 residues in the CDR3. Trimming cost V 4 bases and J 2 bases, with 9 bases left between them. CDR1 and CDR2 from the germline V gene are SGHTS and YDEGEE.

This clone was found once. The J gene is TRBJ2-5, the V gene TRBV9; 10 bases fit TRBD2. Germline values: CDR1 SGDLS, CDR2 YYNGEE. The CDR3 totals 15 residues. V was clipped by 1 base and J by 1 base; unmatched bases: 1. The CDR3 is CASSVLAGAQETQYF. The CDR3, as DNA: TGTGCCAGCAGCGTACTAGCGGGGGCCCAAGAGACCCAGTACTTC.

The chain employs TRBV9 and TRBJ2-1; perhaps TRBD2 as D (5 bases). Deletions cut 3 bases from V and 1 base from J, with 11 bases between. Per germline, CDR1 SGDLS and CDR2 YYNGEE. The CDR3 runs to 15 residues. The CDR3 loop is CASSGGGSSYNEQFF. The CDR3 nucleotides read TGTGCCAGCAGCGGAGGAGGTTCGTCCTACAATGAGCAGTTCTTC.